This T cell receptor beta chain comes out of a study of post-analysis software for immune sequencing data (dated by TCRdb to 2015 to 2017). With regard to the full study: Recorded disease courses included relapsing-remitting, secondary progressive and progressive-relapsing multiple sclerosis, with some patients lacking subtype annotation. The multiple sclerosis patient repertoires were compared with about a dozen previously published healthy control repertoires from donors aged about 6 to 28 years. A subset of samples was prepared in parallel using single-end sample barcoding, then pooled and co-amplified after Illumina adapter ligation. Points the paper makes about the study in general: Four or five TRBV segments, including TRBV5-6, TRBV5-1 and TRBV20-1, were significantly more frequent in patients than controls. The multiple sclerosis patient group was slightly younger than the control group. Compared with controls, multiple sclerosis patients had significantly lower normalized Chao1 diversity, a finding suggesting substantial peripheral T-cell clonal expansion. Direct clustering with F measure showed strong co-clustering of samples prepared in the same batch, prompting a batch-effect correction.

With respect to this clonotype: Its specific antigen is unknown. A read error may account for a junction end that differs from germline.

The CDR3, from cysteine to phenylalanine, totals 17 residues. CDR3 DNA is the only sequence kept; it has 51 bases, read in frame from the first base. CDR1 and CDR2 are read off the germline V gene (reference sequence) as LGHDT and YNNKEL. The protocol used for the library was PCR. Sequenced using an Illumina HiSeq 2500. To reduce PCR and sequencing biases, unique molecular identifiers were built into the TCR beta cDNA libraries. Every 1 to 10 million input T cells yielded 500,000 or so cDNA molecules, meaning each molecule approximated one T cell. The patient libraries were prepared and sequenced using the same protocol as the earlier healthy control dataset. Samples belonging to the same batch were prepared together, multiplexed and sequenced on a shared HiSeq lane. For the original study's pipeline: MIGEC was used to process the raw barcoded reads, and molecular identifier groups with only a single read were discarded before consensus assembly and CDR3 extraction. Clonotype tables were post-analysed with VDJtools, and diversity was normalized by down-sampling all datasets to the smallest sample size. To correct batch-related cross-sample contamination, repertoire overlap clustering matched CDR3 amino acid sequences but not nucleotide sequences. TCRdb trimmed the raw reads at Q25, called clones with MiXCR and kept productive beta chains. Identical CDR3 proteins give one entry, which carries the most common genes and DNA. The V and J calls here are based on TCRdb, not the publication. The sample table holds around 710,000 distinct CDR3 sequences, of which under 60% were seen once. Jointly, the top ten make up 4.9% of the sample.

TCR beta repertoires were profiled from peripheral blood of under 15 young patients with multiple sclerosis to demonstrate the VDJtools post-analysis software. The patients with multiple sclerosis were children and adolescents between roughly 6 and 17 years of age. The chain employs TRBV3-1 and TRBJ2-1; the central 7 bases match TRBD2. The receptor comes from a girl aged 5 to 17 with multiple sclerosis. Sequencing input: blood. The CDR3 in this case is CASSQVAAGLGYNEQFF. The DNA sequence is given as TGCGCCAGCAGCCAAGTAGCAGCCGGACTAGGCTACAATGAGCAGTTCTTC.